The 26 T cell receptor beta chains listed next were all sequenced from one sample in a study of T cells in Graves' hyperthyroidism and ophthalmopathy. There were TCR beta CDR3 regions amplified from RNA transcripts. HTBI primers were used for first-round RT-PCR of the TCR CDR3. TCRdb re-called the multiplex PCR reads with MiXCR, one entry per CDR3 protein. The table has approximately 640,000 distinct CDR3 sequences, approximately 42% seen once. The sequenced sample was peripheral blood or thyroid tissue (not recorded which). The receptors were sampled from an adult man with Graves' disease, either hyperthyroidism or ophthalmopathy (not recorded which).

This clonotype has only one observation. The chain joins TRBV7-2 to TRBJ1-3; D not resolved. This CDR3 comprises 15 residues. V was cut by 5 bases and J by 3 bases, with 14 bases left in between. CDR1 is SGHTA and CDR2 is FQGNSA in the germline V gene. The CDR3 nucleotides are TGTGCCAGCAGCCTCGGAGGGCGAGGTGGAAACACCATATATTTT. Translated, it gives CASSLGGRGGNTIYF.

The table lists this clonotype with a few counts. CDR3 nucleotides: TGTGCCAGCAGTTACTCTTCGGGATTAGGTCAGCCCCAGCATTTT. Its translation: CASSYSSGLGQPQHF. The rearrangement links TRBV6-1 to TRBJ1-5; D gene uncertain. V was pared by 5 bases and J by 6 bases, with 17 bases between. Germline V CDR1 and CDR2: MNHNS, SASEGT. This CDR3 has 15 residues.

This clonotype was counted at least ten times. The J gene is TRBJ2-2, the V gene TRBV25-1; 9 bases agree with TRBD2. The germline V gene has CDR1 MGHDK and CDR2 SYGVNS. This CDR3 has 15 residues. J gave up 3 bases and V 4 bases, and 3 bases lay outside the gene matches. The CDR3 is CASSGVAGDTGELFF. The CDR3 nucleotides read TGTGCCAGCAGTGGCGTAGCGGGGGACACCGGGGAGCTGTTTTTT.

In this sample, this clonotype turned up a few times. This rearrangement joins TRBV5-1 to TRBJ1-2; perhaps TRBD1 as D (5 bases). The CDR3 totals 13 residues. Trimming cost V 1 base and J 7 bases, with 11 bases left between them. Germline V gene sequence: CDR1 SGHRS, CDR2 YFSETQ. The CDR3 region is CASSLTAGGGYTF. CDR3 nucleotides: TGCGCCAGCAGCTTGACGGCGGGGGGTGGCTACACCTTC.

Only a few counts were recorded for this clonotype. A much more abundant neighbour one base away suggests this may be a read error. Lacking the conserved final phenylalanine or tryptophan, this CDR3 likely reflects a read error. The DNA is omitted, as the CDR3 cannot be located on it reliably, and the CDR3 follows TCRdb's listing. CDR3 residues: CATSESGLPLHL. The V call is TRBV24-1, the J call TRBJ1-5. Germline lookup yields CDR1 KGHDR and CDR2 SFDVKD. The CDR3 numbers 12 amino acids, ends counted.

This clonotype was detected a few times. J is TRBJ1-5 and V is TRBV20-1, with TRBD1 as a possible D gene (5 bases). With 6 bases removed from V and 6 bases from J, the gap between germline ends came to 18 bases. This CDR3 is 14 amino acids long. Germline V lookup: CDR1 DFQATT, CDR2 SNEGSKA (reference sequence). CDR3 protein: CSAPTLGTSQPQHF. The DNA for the CDR3 is TGCAGTGCCCCAACACTCGGGACGAGTCAGCCCCAGCATTTT.

This chain links TRBV20-1 with TRBJ1-1; 7 bases line up with TRBD1. The J segment lost 1 base and the V segment lost 2 bases, leaving 7 bases of the junction unmatched. The CDR3 extends over 15 amino acids. Looked up from germline, CDR1 is DFQATT and CDR2 is SNEGSKA (reference sequence). CDR3 DNA: TGCAGTGCTAGAAATCCGGGACAGCCGAACACTGAAGCTTTCTTT. Its translation: CSARNPGQPNTEAFF.

The rearrangement uses TRBV10-3 and TRBJ2-7, with D perhaps TRBD2 (7 bases). V lost 7 bases, J lost 4 bases, and 17 bases lay in between. This CDR3 comprises 14 residues. From germline, CDR1 is ENHRY and CDR2 SYGVKD. In DNA form, the CDR3 reads TGTGCCATCAAAGGGGGGGATAAGGGGTACGAGCAGTACTTC. Translation: CAIKGGDKGYEQYF.

This chain connects TRBV5-8 to TRBJ2-2; tentative D call: TRBD1 (5 bases). Germline assignment: CDR1 SGHTS and CDR2 YDEGEE. V gave up 4 bases and J gave up 7 bases, with 11 bases separating them. CDR3 length equals 13 residues. The CDR3 protein is CASSRSQGGELFF. As DNA, the CDR3 is TGTGCCAGCAGCCGTTCCCAGGGCGGGGAGCTGTTTTTT.

The table lists this clonotype with a few counts. In DNA form, the CDR3 reads TGCAGTTGCGGGCGGGGGAATCAGCCCCAGCATTTT. It is translated as CSCGRGNQPQHF. The chain employs TRBV20-1 and TRBJ1-5; tentatively, D is TRBD1 (5 bases). Germline V lookup: CDR1 DFQATT, CDR2 SNEGSKA (reference sequence). This CDR3 contains 12 residues. The germline V and J ends were trimmed by 8 bases and 4 bases, with 12 bases remaining between them.

As regards this clonotype: A much bigger clone sits one base away, suggesting this may be a read error. The chain joins TRBV6-1 to TRBJ1-2; D uncertain. The CDR3 consists of 12 residues. Trimming took 0 bases from V and 4 from J, leaving 3 bases between them. Germline CDR1 reads MNHNS; CDR2 reads SASEGT. The CDR3 coding sequence is TGTGCCAGCAGTGAAGCGCGCTATGGCTACACCTTC. As protein: CASSEARYGYTF.

The V and J genes are TRBV6-1 and TRBJ2-7; 11 bases line up with TRBD2. J lost 2 bases, V lost 6 bases, and 9 bases had no gene match. This CDR3 has 16 residues. Germline V gene lookup returns CDR1 MNHNS and CDR2 SASEGT. The CDR3 DNA reads TGTGCCAGCAGCCGTAAACTAGCGGGAGAAGCCTACGAGCAGTACTTC. The encoded protein is CASSRKLAGEAYEQYF.

This rearrangement joins TRBV5-1 to TRBJ1-4, with TRBD1 matching over 10 bases. CDR1 is SGHRS, CDR2 YFSETQ, per germline. The CDR3 is 16 residues long. J gave up 6 bases and V 3 bases, and 8 bases lay outside the gene matches. CDR3 loop: CASSSPTGTGDEKLFF. For the CDR3, the DNA is TGCGCCAGCAGCTCCCCAACCGGGACAGGGGATGAAAAACTGTTTTTT. The full variable domain, completed using reference TRBV5-1 and TRBJ1-4, is KAGVTQTPRYLIKTRGQQVTLSCSPISGHRSVSWYQQTPGQGLQFLFEYFSETQRNKGNFPGRFSGRQFSNSRSEMNVSTLELGDSALYLCASSSPTGTGDEKLFFGSGTQLSVL.

CDR3 sequence: CASKGTTATNEKLFF. CDR3 sequence (DNA): TGTGCCAGCAAAGGGACAACTGCAACTAATGAAAAACTGTTTTTT. This chain links TRBV5-4 with TRBJ1-4; D may be TRBD1 (6 bases). The CDR3 contains 15 residues. The germline V gene has CDR1 SGHNT and CDR2 YYREEE (reference sequence). The V end lost 6 bases, the J end lost 0 bases, and 12 bases lay between the germline ends.

CDR3 region: CASTRLGPGNTIYF. CDR3 coding DNA: TGTGCCAGCACCCGACTGGGGCCTGGAAACACCATATATTTT. The V and J genes are TRBV12-3 or TRBV12-4 and TRBJ1-3, with D perhaps TRBD1 (5 bases). Between the trimmed V and J ends, which lost 7 bases and 2 bases, there was a span of 12 bases. This CDR3 contains 14 residues.

V gene TRBV2 combines with J gene TRBJ1-5; 10 bases match TRBD1. This CDR3 comprises 15 residues. Looked up from germline, CDR1 is SNHLY and CDR2 is FYNNEI. The V gene end was trimmed by 7 bases and the J gene end by 5 bases; junction bases not matched to a gene: 8. The CDR3 bases are TGTGCCAGCAACCCGACAGGGGGCCAGTATCAGCCCCAGCATTTT. It codes for CASNPTGGQYQPQHF. Full variable domain (remainder filled in from reference TRBV2 and TRBJ1-5): EPEVTQTPSHQVTQMGQEVILRCVPISNHLYFYWYRQILGQKVEFLVSFYNNEISEKSEIFDDQFSVERPDGSNFTLKIRSTKLEDSAMYFCASNPTGGQYQPQHFGDGTRLSIL.

This clonotype was observed at least ten times. This chain joins TRBV29-1 and TRBJ1-2; D not resolved. The V gene lost 3 bases and the J gene lost 4 bases, with 6 bases spanning the gap. The CDR3 sequence is 11 residues long. Germline values: CDR1 SQVTM, CDR2 ANQGSEA. The CDR3: CSVDGFYGYTF. The CDR3 region has the DNA TGCAGCGTTGATGGATTCTATGGCTACACCTTC. Based on the CDR3 plus reference TRBV29-1 and TRBJ1-2, the full variable domain is SAVISQKPSRDICQRGTSLTIQCQVDSQVTMMFWYRQQPGQSLTLIATANQGSEATYESGFVIDKFPISRPNLTFSTLTVSNMSPEDSSIYLCSVDGFYGYTFGSGTRLTVV.

This clonotype was found a few times. V and J are TRBV19 and TRBJ1-2; D uncertain. This CDR3 comprises 15 residues. The germline V and J ends were trimmed by 2 bases and 3 bases, with 13 bases remaining between them. Germline CDR1 and CDR2: LNHDA and SQIVND (reference sequence). The CDR3 here is CASSINPGKDYGYTF. The CDR3 bases are TGTGCCAGTAGTATAAACCCGGGGAAGGACTATGGCTACACCTTC.

Ten or more counts support this clonotype. The chain has TRBV10-3 and TRBJ1-5; 7 bases align to TRBD1. CDR3 length equals 13 residues. Germline V gene data show CDR1 as ENHRY and CDR2 as SYGVKD. V was clipped by 6 bases and J by 4 bases; unmatched bases: 3. The CDR3 DNA follows: TGTGCCATCAGGCCGGGACAGAATCAGCCCCAGCATTTT. This sequence encodes CAIRPGQNQPQHF.

The CDR3 spells CASGHKVNTEAFF. The CDR3 DNA follows: TGTGCCAGTGGTCATAAAGTGAACACTGAAGCTTTCTTT. The chain has TRBV7-9 and TRBJ1-1, with D unresolved. CDR1 and CDR2 from the germline V gene are SEHNR and FQNEAQ (reference sequence). This CDR3 spans 13 amino acids. V lost 9 bases and J 0 bases, leaving 11 bases between the germline ends.

This clonotype was observed at least ten times. The gene calls are TRBV10-2 and TRBJ2-7, with D possibly TRBD2 on 7 matching bases. The germline CDR1 and CDR2 sequences are WSHSY and SAAADI. Trimming removed 0 bases from V and 6 bases from J, with 9 bases in between. This CDR3 is 13 amino acids long. CDR3 nucleotide sequence: TGCGCCAGCAGTGAGTCGGGAGGGGGCGAGCAGTACTTC. Translated: CASSESGGGEQYF.

The table lists this clonotype with a few counts. Written as DNA, the CDR3 is TGTGCCAGCAGCTCTAGCGGACAGGGTTTGGTAGAGACCCAGTACTTC. This gives the protein CASSSSGQGLVETQYF. The V gene is TRBV7-8, the J gene TRBJ2-5; D is perhaps TRBD1 (8 bases). The CDR3 has 16 residues. CDR1 is SGHVS and CDR2 is FQNEAQ in the germline V gene. With 4 bases removed from V and 4 bases from J, the gap between germline ends came to 19 bases.

The chain is built from TRBV7-9 and TRBJ1-5, with 7 bases lining up with TRBD1. Per the germline V gene, CDR1 is SEHNR and CDR2 is FQNEAQ (reference sequence). CDR3 length: 15 amino acids. Trimming removed 6 bases from V and 6 bases from J; junction bases left unmatched: 11. CDR3 sequence: CASRLGASGGQPQHF. CDR3 in DNA: TGTGCCAGCAGACTCGGGGCGTCAGGGGGTCAGCCCCAGCATTTT.

This clonotype was observed once. The V gene is TRBV7-9, the J gene TRBJ1-1; 8 nucleotides match TRBD1. CDR3 length: 12 residues. Germline CDR1 and CDR2: SEHNR and FQNEAQ (reference sequence). The V segment lost 5 bases and the J segment 12 bases; nucleotides outside the gene matches: 8. CDR3 nucleotides: TGTGCCAGCAGCGCGGACAGGGATATGACTTTCTTT. Its translation: CASSADRDMTFF.

This clonotype was recorded a few times. The V and J genes are TRBV7-9 and TRBJ1-5; TRBD1 matches 10 bases. The CDR3 extends over 15 amino acids. Germline CDR1 is SEHNR and CDR2 is FQNEAQ (reference sequence). V shed 5 bases, J shed 4 bases, and the junction held 5 bases outside the gene matches. As DNA, the CDR3 is TGTGCCAGCAGCACCGGGACAGGGGTAAATCAGCCCCAGCATTTT. Its protein product is CASSTGTGVNQPQHF.

The genes are TRBV4-1 and TRBJ1-4; D is undetermined. CDR3 length: 15 residues. Trimming stripped 0 bases from V and 7 bases from J, with 12 bases between. Germline V gene data show CDR1 as MGHRA and CDR2 as YSYEKL. This chain's CDR3 is CASSQDRALGEKLFF. DNA for the CDR3: TGCGCCAGCAGCCAAGATCGGGCGTTGGGTGAAAAACTGTTTTTT.